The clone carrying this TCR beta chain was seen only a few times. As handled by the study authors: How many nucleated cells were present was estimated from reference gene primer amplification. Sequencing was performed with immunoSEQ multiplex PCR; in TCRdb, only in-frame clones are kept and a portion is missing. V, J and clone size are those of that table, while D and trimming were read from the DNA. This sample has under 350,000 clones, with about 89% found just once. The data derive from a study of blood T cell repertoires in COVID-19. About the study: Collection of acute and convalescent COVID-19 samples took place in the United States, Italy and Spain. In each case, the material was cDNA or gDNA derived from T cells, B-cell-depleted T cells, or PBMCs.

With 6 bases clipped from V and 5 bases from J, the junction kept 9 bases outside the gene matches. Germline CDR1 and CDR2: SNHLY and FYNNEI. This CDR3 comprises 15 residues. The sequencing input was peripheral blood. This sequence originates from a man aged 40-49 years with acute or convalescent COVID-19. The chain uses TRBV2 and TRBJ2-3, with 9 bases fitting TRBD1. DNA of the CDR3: TGTGCCAGCAGGTTTGGACAGGGGCAGGGAGATACGCAGTATTTT. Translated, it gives CASRFGQGQGDTQYF.